What follows are 14 T cell receptor beta chains derived from one specimen sequenced in a study of PD-1 blockade in classical Hodgkin lymphoma. Every patient relapsed after autologous stem cell transplantation, and brentuximab vedotin exposure varied. Profiled with immunoSEQ multiplex PCR; TCRdb holds only in-frame clones, not every one. The data contain tens of thousands of clones, about four fifths of them singletons. The specimen comprised peripheral blood mononuclear cells (PBMCs), sampled at baseline. The receptors stem from a human donor with classical Hodgkin lymphoma.

The V call is TRBV5-5, the J call TRBJ1-1; 10 bases are a match to TRBD1. J was trimmed by 5 bases and V by 4 bases; bases with no gene match: 11. The CDR3 length is 16 residues. Germline V gene sequence: CDR1 SGHKS, CDR2 YYEKEE (reference sequence). Here the CDR3 reads CASSGEVPDRGTEAFF. In DNA, the CDR3 is TGTGCCAGCAGCGGTGAAGTCCCGGACAGGGGGACTGAAGCTTTCTTT.

This clone was seen only once. This chain joins TRBV14 and TRBJ2-5; 8 nucleotides line up with TRBD2. This CDR3 region has 16 residues. Losses at the gene ends were 0 bases for V and 7 bases for J; bases not matched to a gene: 10. CDR1 and CDR2 from the germline V gene are SGHDN and FVKESK. The CDR3 sequence is CASSQDHGGVLGTQYF. CDR3 DNA sequence: TGTGCCAGCAGCCAAGATCACGGGGGGGTCCTAGGGACCCAGTACTTC.

The chain recombines TRBV7-9 with TRBJ1-1; D gene ambiguous. Trimming took off 2 bases at V and 4 bases at J, with 8 bases between the two ends. CDR1 is SEHNR and CDR2 is FQNEAQ in the germline V gene (reference sequence). There are 13 residues in the CDR3. CDR3 loop: CASSLTDGTEAFF. Here the CDR3 DNA reads TGTGCCAGCAGCTTAACCGATGGCACTGAAGCTTTCTTT.

This clone appeared a single time. The chain recombines TRBV7-6 with TRBJ2-2; a weak D match, TRBD2 (6 bases). CDR3 size: 15 residues. Deletions cut 5 bases from V and 4 bases from J, with 14 bases between. Germline V CDR1 and CDR2: SGHVS, FNYEAQ. The CDR3 is CASSGITSFTGELFF. In DNA form, the CDR3 reads TGTGCCAGCAGCGGGATCACTAGCTTCACCGGGGAGCTGTTTTTT.

The chain couples TRBV7-2 to TRBJ1-2; 9 nucleotides match TRBD1. CDR3 length equals 15 residues. The V gene end was trimmed by 5 bases and the J gene end by 6 bases; junction bases not matched to a gene: 10. The germline CDR1 and CDR2 sequences are SGHTA and FQGNSA. The CDR3 spells CASSAFTGQGDGYTF. The CDR3 DNA follows: TGTGCCAGCAGCGCCTTTACGGGACAGGGAGATGGCTACACCTTC.

The chain recombines TRBV18 with TRBJ2-6; unclear D gene. Germline V gene data show CDR1 as KGHSH and CDR2 as LQKENI. Trimming shortened V by 6 bases and J by 3 bases, and 15 bases separated the two germline ends. The CDR3 length is 16 residues. CDR3 loop: CASSLSLSGGANVLTF. CDR3 coding DNA: TGTGCCAGCTCCCTGAGTTTGTCCGGTGGGGCCAACGTCCTGACTTTC.

The gene calls are TRBV7-2 and TRBJ1-2; the match to TRBD1 covers 7 bases. The CDR3 covers 14 residues. Germline values: CDR1 SGHTA, CDR2 FQGNSA. The ends lost 4 bases at V and 8 bases at J; junction bases unmatched: 10. The CDR3 region has the DNA TGTGCCAGCAGCTCGAGCGACAGGGCAGGCGGCTACACCTTC. This codes for CASSSSDRAGGYTF. The variable domain in full, completed from reference TRBV7-2 and TRBJ1-2, reads GAGVSQSPSNKVTEKGKDVELRCDPISGHTALYWYRQSLGQGLEFLIYFQGNSAPDKSGLPSDRFSAERTGGSVSTLTIQRTQQEDSAVYLCASSSSDRAGGYTFGSGTRLTVV.

A few counts support this clone. The chain recombines TRBV7-2 with TRBJ1-6, with unresolved D. V was clipped by 6 bases and J by 2 bases, with 14 bases between them. CDR1 and CDR2 from the germline V gene are SGHTA and FQGNSA. The CDR3 contains 16 residues. CDR3 coding DNA: TGTGCCAGCAGTTTTTGGGGTCCTCCCTATAATTCACCCCTCCACTTT. Residues: CASSFWGPPYNSPLHF.

The J gene is TRBJ1-1, the V gene TRBV2; D not certain. Germline lookup yields CDR1 SNHLY and CDR2 FYNNEI. Trimming removed 5 bases from V and 1 base from J, with 14 bases in between. This CDR3 is built from 15 residues. CDR3 sequence: CASSFRRTPNTEAFF. DNA for the CDR3: TGTGCCAGCAGTTTTAGAAGAACACCGAACACTGAAGCTTTCTTT.

The chain couples TRBV30 to TRBJ2-2; 8 nucleotides align to TRBD2. Germline values: CDR1 GTSNPN, CDR2 SVGIG (reference sequence). V gave up 1 base and J gave up 2 bases; unmatched junction bases: 3. The CDR3 runs 15 residues. The DNA for the CDR3 is TGTGCCTGGAGTGAACTAGCGGAAAACACCGGGGAGCTGTTTTTT. Amino acid sequence: CAWSELAENTGELFF.

The chain recombines TRBV5-6 with TRBJ1-2, with D possibly being TRBD1 (6 bases). CDR1 and CDR2 (germline): SGHDT, YYEEEE. This CDR3 is built from 14 residues. Trimming took off 2 bases at V and 4 bases at J, with 12 bases between the two ends. Here the CDR3 reads CASSFGGAGYGYTF. The CDR3 DNA reads TGTGCCAGCAGCTTCGGGGGCGCGGGCTATGGCTACACCTTC. The variable domain in full, with the rest retrieved from reference TRBV5-6 and TRBJ1-2, is DAGVTQSPTHLIKTRGQQVTLRCSPKSGHDTVSWYQQALGQGPQFIFQYYEEEERQRGNFPDRFSGHQFPNYSSELNVNALLLGDSALYLCASSFGGAGYGYTFGSGTRLTVV.

The chain links TRBV6-5 to TRBJ2-5, with TRBD2 matching 8 bases. Germline lookup yields CDR1 MNHEY and CDR2 SVGAGI. V trimming: 2 bases; J trimming: 9 bases; junction bases outside the gene matches: 2. The CDR3 spans 12 residues. In DNA, the CDR3 is TGTGCCAGCAGTTACCCGCGGGGGGCCCAGTACTTC. Translated: CASSYPRGAQYF.

The chain employs TRBV7-2 and TRBJ1-3; no clear D. This CDR3 spans 16 amino acids. V was clipped by 1 base and J by 0 bases, with 10 bases between them. The germline V gene encodes CDR1 SGHTA and CDR2 FQGNSA. In DNA, the CDR3 is TGTGCCAGCAGCTTAGGACCACTCAGCTCTGGAAACACCATATATTTT. This codes for CASSLGPLSSGNTIYF.

The V call is TRBV5-5, the J call TRBJ2-7, with 11 bases matching TRBD2. The J segment lost 0 bases and the V segment lost 3 bases, leaving 5 bases of the junction unmatched. Germline assignment: CDR1 SGHKS and CDR2 YYEKEE (reference sequence). CDR3 length: 16 residues. CDR3 sequence reads: CASSSGLAGGSYEQYF. The CDR3 region has the DNA TGTGCCAGCAGCTCCGGGCTAGCGGGGGGCTCCTACGAGCAGTACTTC.